This T cell receptor (beta chain) was documented in a study of post-analysis software for immune sequencing data. For the study at large: The disease courses spanned relapsing-remitting, secondary progressive and progressive-relapsing forms of multiple sclerosis. Overall study findings and caveats: Same-batch preparations were strongly co-clustered by F measure. Five or six TRBV segments were more frequent in patients than controls; TRBV5-6, TRBV5-1 and TRBV20-1 belonged to this group.

Details on this clonotype: Its antigen is unidentified.

The authors incorporated unique molecular identifiers into the TCR beta cDNA libraries. T cells numbering roughly 0.9 to 10 million yielded cDNA molecules that totaled roughly 500,000. TCRdb redid the calling of the PCR reads with MiXCR, one entry per CDR3 protein. The data contain approximately 690,000 distinct CDR3 sequences, around 60% of them singletons. This CDR3 contains 16 residues. V was clipped by 4 bases and J by 5 bases, with 19 bases between them. Germline values: CDR1 SGHDN, CDR2 FVKESK. Sequencing used blood. The clonotype originates from a girl aged 2 to 10 with multiple sclerosis. The V call is TRBV14, the J call TRBJ2-3; D might be TRBD2 (6 bases). For the CDR3, the DNA is TGTGCCAGCAGCCGGATTGGAGGGGCGTCTCAAGATACGCAGTATTTT. It codes for CASSRIGGASQDTQYF.